The 4 T cell receptor beta chains in this list originate from one sample, sequenced in a study of blood T cell repertoires in COVID-19. TCRdb keeps only in-frame clones here, not all; method: immunoSEQ multiplex PCR. The sample contains around 250,000 clones, approximately 83% of which appear only once. Sequencing was done on a sample of PBMCs or T cells enriched from blood (not recorded which). These receptors came from a man over 45 who had recovered from COVID-19.

The genes are TRBV7-9 and TRBJ1-1; a weak D match, TRBD1 (6 bases). V was cut by 5 bases and J by 0 bases, with 7 bases left in between. The germline gives CDR1 SEHNR, CDR2 FQNEAQ (reference sequence). The CDR3 is made up of 13 amino acids. The CDR3 loop is CASSRTVNTEAFF. CDR3 bases: TGTGCCAGCAGCCGGACAGTGAACACTGAAGCTTTCTTT.

J is TRBJ1-1 and V is TRBV12-3 or TRBV12-4, with D possibly TRBD1 on 6 matching bases. Deletions cut 7 bases from V and 4 bases from J, with 13 bases between. The CDR3 loop spans 13 amino acids. Here the CDR3 reads CASTLGGATEAFF. In DNA form, the CDR3 reads TGTGCCAGCACCCTGGGGGGGGCCACTGAAGCTTTCTTT.

J is TRBJ2-2 and V is TRBV5-1; 7 nucleotides align to TRBD1. Per the germline V gene, CDR1 is SGHRS and CDR2 is YFSETQ. V dropped 5 bases and J dropped 4; count of bases not matched to a gene: 5. This CDR3 contains 14 residues. In DNA form, the CDR3 reads TGCGCCAGCAGAACCGGACAGGCCACCGGGGAGCTGTTTTTT. Its translation: CASRTGQATGELFF.

This clone has only one observation. This chain connects TRBV7-8 to TRBJ1-2; the match to TRBD1 covers 7 bases. This CDR3 is 15 amino acids long. The ends lost 5 bases at V and 0 bases at J; junction bases unmatched: 6. Germline V CDR1 and CDR2: SGHVS, FQNEAQ. CDR3 bases: TGTGCCAGCAGCCAACTTACAGGGGCTAACTATGGCTACACCTTC. Protein product: CASSQLTGANYGYTF.